Following are 15 T cell receptor beta chains from one sample sequenced in a study of blood T cell repertoires in COVID-19. The table came from immunoSEQ multiplex PCR; TCRdb's copy has only in-frame clones and leaves some out. The profile covers about 250,000 clones, with around four fifths appearing a single time and more than 6.5% taken by the ten largest. The sample was peripheral blood. All receptors derive from a man aged 35 to 55 with active or convalescent COVID-19.

The rearrangement joins TRBV19 to TRBJ1-3; D might be TRBD1 (5 bases). The CDR3 spans 15 residues. The V end lost 7 bases, the J end lost 0 bases, and 13 bases lay between the germline ends. Looked up from germline, CDR1 is LNHDA and CDR2 is SQIVND (reference sequence). The chain's CDR3 is CASTPPGNSGNTIYF. CDR3 bases: TGTGCCAGTACCCCTCCAGGGAACTCTGGAAACACCATATATTTT.

This CDR3 is CASSHPTQGNYGYTF. DNA of the CDR3: TGTGCCAGCAGCCACCCGACCCAGGGAAACTATGGCTACACCTTC. This chain uses TRBV3-1 (or the pseudogene TRBV3-2) with TRBJ1-2; D is possibly TRBD1 (5 bases). Germline V gene sequence: CDR1 LGHDT, CDR2 YNNKEL (reference sequence). The CDR3 runs to 15 residues. V was clipped by 3 bases and J by 2 bases, with 13 bases between them.

The V call is TRBV10-2, the J call TRBJ1-5; 7 nucleotides match TRBD1. The junction had 4 bases not matched to a gene; V was cut back by 6 bases and J by 2 bases. The germline CDR1 and CDR2 sequences are WSHSY and SAAADI. The CDR3 runs to 14 residues. This CDR3 reads CASREDRGNQPQHF. DNA of the CDR3: TGCGCCAGCAGAGAAGACAGGGGCAATCAGCCCCAGCATTTT.

V usage is TRBV5-4 and J usage is TRBJ1-1; maybe TRBD1 (6 bases). Deletions cut 0 bases from V and 0 bases from J, with 9 bases between. The CDR3 contains 15 residues. Germline CDR1 SGHNT, CDR2 YYREEE (reference sequence). DNA of the CDR3: TGTGCCAGCAGCTTGGTCGGACAGCTGAACACTGAAGCTTTCTTT. Its protein product is CASSLVGQLNTEAFF.

This clone has a single count. This rearrangement joins TRBV10-3 to TRBJ1-1; D is possibly TRBD1 (5 bases). This CDR3 is built from 14 residues. V dropped 3 bases and J dropped 7 bases, with 15 bases sitting between them. Germline V gene data show CDR1 as ENHRY and CDR2 as SYGVKD. The CDR3 reads CAISDVRGVVEAFF. Written as DNA, the CDR3 is TGTGCCATCAGTGACGTCCGGGGGGTCGTTGAAGCTTTCTTT.

The CDR3 DNA follows: TGTGCCAGCAGTTTCGACATTTTCGAAACTGCAAACTATGGCTACACCTTC. Protein product: CASSFDIFETANYGYTF. This chain joins TRBV2 and TRBJ1-2; D not resolved. The CDR3 contains 17 residues. Trimming pared 5 bases from V and 2 bases from J, leaving 21 bases between. Germline V CDR1 and CDR2: SNHLY, FYNNEI. The full variable domain, its missing parts supplied by reference TRBV2 and TRBJ1-2, is EPEVTQTPSHQVTQMGQEVILRCVPISNHLYFYWYRQILGQKVEFLVSFYNNEISEKSEIFDDQFSVERPDGSNFTLKIRSTKLEDSAMYFCASSFDIFETANYGYTFGSGTRLTVV.

The J gene is TRBJ2-7, the V gene TRBV7-2; unclear D gene. Germline loops: CDR1 SGHTA, CDR2 FQGNSA. This CDR3 contains 14 residues. V shed 1 base and J shed 2 bases, with 9 bases lying between them. The CDR3: CASSLVGNPYEQYF. The DNA of the CDR3 is TGTGCCAGCAGCTTAGTGGGCAACCCCTACGAGCAGTACTTC.

This sequence joins TRBV4-2 and TRBJ2-3; TRBD2 agrees at 7 bases. Germline loops: CDR1 LGHNA, CDR2 YNFKEQ. The CDR3 covers 16 residues. Trimming cost V 0 bases and J 5 bases; bases outside gene matches: 8. The CDR3 loop is CASSQEVIGRIDTQYF. In DNA form, the CDR3 reads TGTGCCAGCAGCCAAGAAGTGATCGGGAGGATAGATACGCAGTATTTT.

This clone was observed a single time. Here the CDR3 DNA reads TGCGCCACCTGGGTGGGACAGGGAAACTACGAGCAGTACTTC. Its translation is CATWVGQGNYEQYF. V gene TRBV5-1 combines with J gene TRBJ2-7; 9 nucleotides align to TRBD1. V dropped 9 bases and J dropped 3; count of bases not matched to a gene: 10. Germline lookup yields CDR1 SGHRS and CDR2 YFSETQ. This CDR3 comprises 14 residues. The complete variable domain, with remaining parts taken from reference TRBV5-1 and TRBJ2-7, reads KAGVTQTPRYLIKTRGQQVTLSCSPISGHRSVSWYQQTPGQGLQFLFEYFSETQRNKGNFPGRFSGRQFSNSRSEMNVSTLELGDSALYLCATWVGQGNYEQYFGPGTRLTVT.

As concerns this clone: This sample includes further DNA sequences coding for the same CDR3. The chain combines TRBV5-1 with TRBJ2-3; D is uncertain. V lost 4 bases and J 2 bases, leaving 14 bases between the germline ends. The V gene's germline CDR1 is SGHRS and CDR2 YFSETQ. This CDR3 spans 15 amino acids. The CDR3 region has the DNA TGCGCCAGCAGCCTTACGGGTGGGTACACAGATACGCAGTATTTT. Residues: CASSLTGGYTDTQYF.

In regard to this clone: This may arise from a read error, as a much more abundant clone is one base away. Other DNA sequences in this specimen translate into the identical CDR3. V and J are TRBV11-3 and TRBJ2-7; the match to TRBD2 covers 8 bases. Germline trimming cut 0 bases from V and 3 bases from J; bases unmatched to any gene: 7. Germline values: CDR1 SGHNT, CDR2 YENEEA. This CDR3 is 16 amino acids long. As DNA, the CDR3 is TGTGCCAGCAGCTTAGATCTCGGAGCGGGGGACTACGAGCAGTACTTC. This gives the protein CASSLDLGAGDYEQYF.

V is TRBV7-8 and J is TRBJ1-1, with TRBD1 identical over 9 bases. The germline V gene has CDR1 SGHVS and CDR2 FQNEAQ. The CDR3 is 14 residues long. The ends lost 5 bases at V and 2 bases at J; junction bases unmatched: 3. CDR3 residues: CASSPDRGNTEAFF. The CDR3 nucleotides are TGTGCCAGCAGCCCGGACAGGGGTAACACTGAAGCTTTCTTT.

The chain joins TRBV4-3 to TRBJ2-5; TRBD2 matches at 8 bases. The CDR3 runs 16 residues. Germline V gives CDR1 LGHNA, CDR2 YSLEER. The V and J ends lost 2 bases and 1 base, in that order; junction bases with no gene match: 6. CDR3 DNA sequence: TGCGCCAGCAGCCAACAGACCGGGGGGGGCCAAGAGACCCAGTACTTC. As protein: CASSQQTGGGQETQYF.

The V and J genes are TRBV4-1 and TRBJ2-7; no definite D call. Trimming stripped 1 base from V and 4 bases from J, with 14 bases between. Germline V gene sequence: CDR1 MGHRA, CDR2 YSYEKL. There are 15 residues in the CDR3. The CDR3 loop is CASSQGSSKIYEQYF. CDR3 coding DNA: TGCGCCAGCAGCCAAGGTAGCAGTAAGATATACGAGCAGTACTTC.

This chain connects TRBV6-2 or TRBV6-3 to TRBJ1-2, with 9 nucleotides matching TRBD1. The germline gives CDR1 MNHEY, CDR2 SVGEGT. The CDR3 is 15 residues long. V lost 6 bases to trimming and J lost 4 bases; unmatched junction nucleotides: 9. The CDR3 is CASSMDRGALYGYTF. The CDR3 bases are TGTGCCAGCAGCATGGACAGGGGAGCCCTCTATGGCTACACCTTC.